This T cell receptor beta chain appears in the sequencing data of a study of blood T cell repertoires in COVID-19. TCRdb's copy holds only in-frame clones and misses some; the assay was immunoSEQ multiplex PCR. The sample has about 160,000 clones; roughly 93% are singletons. J gave up 4 bases and V 4 bases, and 2 bases lay outside the gene matches. This CDR3 is built from 14 residues. CDR1 is MGHDK, CDR2 SYGVNS, per germline. J is TRBJ2-2 and V is TRBV25-1; TRBD1 aligns across 8 bases. The sequenced sample was peripheral blood. The sequence was obtained from a woman aged 45-65 years with acute or convalescent COVID-19. CDR3 sequence reads: CASSVQGGTGELFF. For the CDR3, the DNA is TGTGCCAGCAGTGTACAGGGGGGCACCGGGGAGCTGTTTTTT. The variable domain in full, with the rest retrieved from reference TRBV25-1 and TRBJ2-2, is EADIYQTPRYLVIGTGKKITLECSQTMGHDKMYWYQQDPGMELHLIHYSYGVNSTEKGDLSSESTVSRIRTEHFPLTLESARPSHTSQYLCASSVQGGTGELFFGEGSRLTVL.